This T cell receptor beta chain was retrieved from a study of cytomegalovirus exposure and HLA in healthy donors. In the case of this clone: The antigen is undetermined.

PCR employed 60 Vbeta and 13 Jbeta primers. Clones were read by immunoSEQ multiplex PCR, and TCRdb kept only the in-frame ones, dropping some. The repertoire consists of 160,000 or so clones, with around 79% occurring once and the leading ten covering 5% to 7%. General study points: As was reported, the classifier diagnosed cytomegalovirus status with high specificity and sensitivity. A later analysis found that most CMV-associated TCR beta chains appeared HLA-restricted. Links to common viral pathogens appeared, in a later analysis, for several of the most significant clusters.

The sequencing input was PBMCs. This clonotype originated in a man aged 35-49 years in good health and CMV-seropositive.

The CDR3 here is CASSEGAGAGNQPQHF. The CDR3 DNA reads TGTGCCAGCAGTGAAGGAGCAGGGGCCGGCAATCAGCCCCAGCATTTT. The chain has TRBV6-1 and TRBJ1-5, with D maybe TRBD1 (6 bases). With 1 base removed from V and 2 bases from J, the gap between germline ends came to 12 bases. In germline, CDR1 is MNHNS, CDR2 SASEGT. The CDR3 sequence is 16 residues long.